The clone carrying this T cell receptor beta chain has more than one count but fewer than ten. As yet, its antigen is unknown. The data were obtained in a study of cytomegalovirus exposure and HLA in healthy donors. Whole-study findings and limits: Association of fewer than 20,000 TCR beta sequences with HLA alleles was found at 0.05 false discovery rate in a later analysis. A previous analysis found most TCR beta V segments productive roughly 87% or roughly 30% of the time.

V was pared by 0 bases and J by 7 bases, with 10 bases between. CDR3 size: 13 residues. Per germline, CDR1 SGHTA and CDR2 FQGNSA. PCR primers comprised 60 Vbeta and 13 Jbeta primers. Assay: immunoSEQ multiplex PCR; the TCRdb copy retains only in-frame clones and omits some. The profile shows about 110,000 clones, around 75% of them singletons. V and J are TRBV7-2 and TRBJ2-7; D is uncertain. The sample was PBMCs. The receptor was derived from a man aged 25-45 years in good health and CMV-seronegative. The CDR3: CASSLARIREQYF. The CDR3 DNA reads TGTGCCAGCAGCTTAGCGCGCATCCGGGAGCAGTACTTC.